This T cell receptor (beta chain) was found in a study of shared clonotypes between healthy human individuals. Germline V CDR1 and CDR2: SGHVS, FNYEAQ. Trimming removed 1 base from V and 1 base from J, with 10 bases in between. This CDR3 region has 15 residues. This clone was detected only a few times. Naive CD8 cells were CD45RO-negative, positively selected for CCR7, excluding terminally differentiated effector memory CD45RA+ cells. Profiled with immunoSEQ multiplex PCR; TCRdb holds only in-frame clones, not every one. The data contain some 1,900,000 clones, about 95% of them singletons. The sequence derives from a man between 18 and 29 years old in good health. V is TRBV7-6 and J is TRBJ1-1; maybe TRBD1 (5 bases). The sequencing sample was made of naive CD8+ T cells sorted from blood. Written as DNA, the CDR3 is TGTGCCAGCAGCTTAGAACACGGACAGAACACTGAAGCTTTCTTT. It codes for CASSLEHGQNTEAFF.